This paragraph covers one T cell receptor beta chain sequence. Its target is unknown. The V gene's germline CDR1 is SGHTA and CDR2 FQGTGA. V lost 9 bases to trimming and J lost 7 bases, with 16 bases between them. The CDR3 has 13 residues. TCR beta VDJ combinations and CDR3 sequences were profiled from genomic DNA. TCRdb redid the calling of the reads with MiXCR, one entry per CDR3 protein. The data contain around 200,000 distinct CDR3 sequences, around 60% of them singletons. The sample belongs to a study of CD8+CD57+ T cells in acquired aplastic anemia. Overall study context: Sorted CD4+ and CD8+ cells gave a mean 3.2 ug DNA, range 0.2 to 27.4 ug. Reads per healthy sample averaged about 10.8 million (CD4+) and under 13 million (CD8+). Study results and limitations: Researchers reported that CD8+ Simpson's diversity was not significantly different in patients versus controls. The study identified twenty-nine CD8+ CDR3 sequences shared by patients and controls.

The V gene is TRBV7-3, the J gene TRBJ2-1, with D tentatively TRBD1 (5 bases). Sequences were obtained from sorted CD4+, CD8+, or CD8+CD57+ T cells (not recorded which) from PBMCs. The sequence derives from a human donor in good health. CDR3 sequence reads: CASTQGYLNEQFF. The CDR3 DNA follows: TGTGCCAGTACCCAGGGCTACCTGAATGAGCAGTTCTTC.